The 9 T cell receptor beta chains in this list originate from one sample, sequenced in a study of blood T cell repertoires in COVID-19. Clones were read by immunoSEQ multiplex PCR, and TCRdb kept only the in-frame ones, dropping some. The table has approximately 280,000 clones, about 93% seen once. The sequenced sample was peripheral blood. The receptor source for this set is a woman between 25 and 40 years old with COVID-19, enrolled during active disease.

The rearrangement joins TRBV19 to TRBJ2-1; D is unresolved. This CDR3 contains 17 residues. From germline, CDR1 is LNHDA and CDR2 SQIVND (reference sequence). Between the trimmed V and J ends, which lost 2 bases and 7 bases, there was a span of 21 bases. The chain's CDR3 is CASSISPIGTGQNEQFF. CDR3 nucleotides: TGTGCCAGTAGTATATCCCCCATCGGAACGGGTCAGAATGAGCAGTTCTTC.

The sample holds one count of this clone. The CDR3 sequence: CAWSVLGSLGEKLFF. DNA of the CDR3: TGTGCCTGGAGTGTACTAGGCTCCCTAGGGGAAAAACTGTTTTTT. V gene TRBV30 combines with J gene TRBJ1-4; D remains ambiguous. Germline values: CDR1 GTSNPN, CDR2 SVGIG (reference sequence). CDR3 length: 15 residues. With 0 bases removed from V and 8 bases from J, the gap between germline ends came to 16 bases.

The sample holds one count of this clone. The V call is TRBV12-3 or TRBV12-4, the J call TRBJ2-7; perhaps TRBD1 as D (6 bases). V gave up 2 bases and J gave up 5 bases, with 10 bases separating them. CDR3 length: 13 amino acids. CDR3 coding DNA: TGTGCCAGCAGTTTAAACAGGGTGCACGAGCAGTACTTC. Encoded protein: CASSLNRVHEQYF.

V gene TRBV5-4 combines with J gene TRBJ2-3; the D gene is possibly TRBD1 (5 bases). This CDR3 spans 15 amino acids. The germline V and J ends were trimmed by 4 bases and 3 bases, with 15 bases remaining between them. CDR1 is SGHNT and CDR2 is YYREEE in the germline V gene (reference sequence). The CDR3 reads CASSLTALKTDTQYF. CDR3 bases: TGTGCCAGCAGCCTGACAGCCCTAAAAACAGATACGCAGTATTTT.

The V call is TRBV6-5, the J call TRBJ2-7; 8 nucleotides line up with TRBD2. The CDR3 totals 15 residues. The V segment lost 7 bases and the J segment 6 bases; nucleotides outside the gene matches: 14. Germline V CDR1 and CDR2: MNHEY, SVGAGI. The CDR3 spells CASTRRGGMVGEQYF. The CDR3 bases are TGTGCCAGCACCCGCCGGGGGGGGATGGTCGGCGAGCAGTACTTC.

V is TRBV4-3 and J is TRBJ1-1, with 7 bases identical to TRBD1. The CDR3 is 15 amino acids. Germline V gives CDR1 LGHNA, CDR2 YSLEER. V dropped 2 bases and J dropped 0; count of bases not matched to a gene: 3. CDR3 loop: CASSQSRGLNTEAFF. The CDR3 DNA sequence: TGCGCCAGCAGCCAAAGCAGGGGGTTGAACACTGAAGCTTTCTTT.

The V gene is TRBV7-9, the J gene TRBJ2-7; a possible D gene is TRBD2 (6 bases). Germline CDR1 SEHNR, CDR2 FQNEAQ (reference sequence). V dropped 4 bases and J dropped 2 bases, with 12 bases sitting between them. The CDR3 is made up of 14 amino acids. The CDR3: CASSSGRGAYEQYF. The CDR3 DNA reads TGTGCCAGCAGCTCCGGGCGGGGTGCCTACGAGCAGTACTTC. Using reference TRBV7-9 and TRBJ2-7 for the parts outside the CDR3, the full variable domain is DTGVSQNPRHKITKRGQNVTFRCDPISEHNRLYWYRQTLGQGPEFLTYFQNEAQLEKSRLLSDRFSAERPKGSFSTLEIQRTEQGDSAMYLCASSSGRGAYEQYFGPGTRLTVT.

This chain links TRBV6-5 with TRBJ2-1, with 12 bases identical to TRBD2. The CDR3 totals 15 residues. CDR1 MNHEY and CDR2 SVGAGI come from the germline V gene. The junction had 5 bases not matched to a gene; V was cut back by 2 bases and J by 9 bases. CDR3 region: CASSYSLAGGSEQFF. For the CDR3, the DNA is TGTGCCAGCAGTTACAGTCTAGCGGGGGGGAGTGAGCAGTTCTTC.

DNA for the CDR3: TGCGCCAGCAGCTTTGAGACAGGGGCTTCTGGGGCCAACGTCCTGACTTTC. Protein: CASSFETGASGANVLTF. The chain joins TRBV5-1 to TRBJ2-6; the match to TRBD1 covers 8 bases. CDR3 length: 17 amino acids. J lost 1 base, V lost 2 bases, and 5 bases had no gene match. Per germline, CDR1 SGHRS and CDR2 YFSETQ.